What follows are 27 T cell receptor beta chains derived from one specimen sequenced in a study of CD8 T cells in Susac syndrome. Random hexamers were used to reverse transcribe the RNA input (roughly 0.5 to 1 ug). Via MiXCR, TCRdb re-called the immunoSEQ multiplex PCR reads, giving one row per CDR3 protein. The data hold some 160,000 distinct CDR3 sequences, with about 91% observed a single time. The specimen was CD4+ T cells from PBMCs. Source of these receptors: a human donor in good health.

V usage is TRBV20-1 and J usage is TRBJ1-5; possible D gene TRBD1, 5 bases. Trimming left V 0 bases short and J 6 bases short, with 9 bases between. CDR1 DFQATT and CDR2 SNEGSKA come from the germline V gene (reference sequence). This CDR3 is 13 amino acids long. CDR3 protein: CSARDTGAQPQHF. CDR3 in DNA: TGCAGTGCTAGAGATACAGGTGCTCAGCCCCAGCATTTT.

The chain employs TRBV13 and TRBJ1-4; TRBD1 matches at 9 bases. The germline gives CDR1 PRHDT, CDR2 FYEKMQ (reference sequence). J gave up 7 bases and V 5 bases, and 8 bases lay outside the gene matches. The CDR3 length is 15 residues. For the CDR3, the DNA is TGTGCCAGCAGCCGTTTACAGGGGGCGGGTGAAAAACTGTTTTTT. It yields the protein CASSRLQGAGEKLFF.

The chain joins TRBV7-2 to TRBJ2-1; D possibly matches TRBD1 or TRBD2 (5 bases each). Germline CDR1 reads SGHTA; CDR2 reads FQGNSA. The CDR3 has 14 residues. V was shortened by 1 base and J by 6 bases, with 10 bases between the two germline ends. The CDR3 is CASSLGGSSNEQFF. CDR3 nucleotides: TGTGCCAGCAGCTTAGGGGGGTCTAGCAATGAGCAGTTCTTC.

A note on this clonotype: The junction and the germline gene differ at one end; a read error may be behind it. The chain's CDR3 is CASSRRDLLIF. The CDR3 nucleotides read TGTGCCAGCAGCCGCCGGGACCTTCTGATCTTC. The chain couples TRBV28 to TRBJ2-1; D is possibly TRBD1 or TRBD2 (5 bases each). The CDR3 contains 11 residues. Per germline, CDR1 MDHEN and CDR2 SYDVKM.

The rearrangement uses TRBV5-1 and TRBJ2-3; 8 nucleotides line up with TRBD1. CDR1 and CDR2 (germline): SGHRS, YFSETQ. Germline trimming cut 4 bases from V and 4 bases from J; bases unmatched to any gene: 11. This CDR3 comprises 16 residues. The CDR3 coding sequence is TGCGCCAGCAGCGCTTCCAGGGGGCTGGGGGCAGATACGCAGTATTTT. It codes for CASSASRGLGADTQYF.

The chain employs TRBV29-1 and TRBJ2-6; 9 nucleotides agree with TRBD1. There are 14 residues in the CDR3. Germline lookup yields CDR1 SQVTM and CDR2 ANQGSEA. Unmatched junction bases numbered 2, after V lost 4 bases and J lost 4 bases. Here the CDR3 DNA reads TGCAGCGTTGGGACAGGGGCCGGGGCCAACGTCCTGACTTTC. Amino acid sequence: CSVGTGAGANVLTF.

The rearrangement joins TRBV19 to TRBJ2-1; maybe TRBD1 (5 bases). The CDR3 covers 15 residues. The V end lost 0 bases, the J end lost 2 bases, and 8 bases lay between the germline ends. CDR1 and CDR2 from the germline V gene are LNHDA and SQIVND (reference sequence). For the CDR3, the DNA is TGTGCCAGTAGTATAGAGAGACAGCCCTACAATGAGCAGTTCTTC. Translation gives CASSIERQPYNEQFF.

The chain recombines TRBV5-1 with TRBJ1-4, with a tentative D call TRBD1 (5 bases). CDR1 is SGHRS and CDR2 is YFSETQ in the germline V gene. The CDR3 covers 15 residues. V lost 2 bases and J 4 bases, leaving 12 bases between the germline ends. CDR3 region: CASSLDRGINEKLFF. The CDR3 nucleotides are TGCGCCAGCAGCTTAGATCGGGGGATTAATGAAAAACTGTTTTTT.

The chain uses TRBV5-1 and TRBJ2-5; D not resolved. The CDR3 covers 14 residues. V lost 5 bases to trimming and J lost 0 bases, with 11 bases between them. The germline V gene has CDR1 SGHRS and CDR2 YFSETQ. This CDR3 is CASSPGSHQETQYF. The DNA of the CDR3 is TGCGCCAGCAGTCCGGGTAGTCACCAAGAGACCCAGTACTTC.

This chain joins TRBV11-2 and TRBJ2-7, with 7 bases fitting TRBD2. Germline V gene data show CDR1 as SGHAT and CDR2 as FQNNGV. Trimming at V came to 2 bases and at J to 1 base, leaving 8 bases not matched to a gene. The CDR3 consists of 16 residues. The CDR3 protein is CASSLRARGLSYEQYF. The CDR3 nucleotides read TGTGCCAGCAGCTTAAGGGCTAGGGGACTATCCTACGAGCAGTACTTC.

The chain recombines TRBV27 with TRBJ2-5; maybe TRBD1 (6 bases). The germline V gene encodes CDR1 MNHEY and CDR2 SMNVEV (reference sequence). This CDR3 contains 16 residues. V was trimmed by 3 bases and J by 5 bases, leaving 19 bases between them. CDR3 DNA: TGTGCCAGCAGTTTCCGGGGCAGGGGTCGGATGGAGACCCAGTACTTC. Translation: CASSFRGRGRMETQYF.

The V and J genes are TRBV28 and TRBJ2-1; 8 positions agree with TRBD2. Germline assignment: CDR1 MDHEN and CDR2 SYDVKM. The CDR3 totals 15 residues. The trim removed 5 bases at V and 0 bases at J, leaving 3 bases unmatched. The chain's CDR3 is CASSPAGGSYNEQFF. Written as DNA, the CDR3 is TGTGCCAGCAGTCCGGCGGGAGGCTCCTACAATGAGCAGTTCTTC.

The chain has TRBV7-2 and TRBJ2-1, with 9 bases that match TRBD2. The J segment lost 5 bases and the V segment lost 3 bases, leaving 11 bases of the junction unmatched. This CDR3 contains 17 residues. CDR1 SGHTA and CDR2 FQGNSA come from the germline V gene. This CDR3 is CASSLMPATSGNNEQFF. The DNA of the CDR3 is TGTGCCAGCAGCTTGATGCCTGCGACTAGCGGTAACAATGAGCAGTTCTTC. Looking up the rest from reference TRBV7-2 and TRBJ2-1 gives the full variable domain: GAGVSQSPSNKVTEKGKDVELRCDPISGHTALYWYRQSLGQGLEFLIYFQGNSAPDKSGLPSDRFSAERTGGSVSTLTIQRTQQEDSAVYLCASSLMPATSGNNEQFFGPGTRLTVL.

V is TRBV12-3 or TRBV12-4 and J is TRBJ1-6, with 7 bases that match TRBD1. The CDR3 extends over 15 amino acids. V was pared by 6 bases and J by 6 bases, with 8 bases of the junction left unmatched. DNA for the CDR3: TGTGCCAGCAGGGGGGGGACAGCCCTTAATTCACCCCTCCACTTT. Translating gives CASRGGTALNSPLHF.

A single count supports this clonotype. V and J are TRBV28 and TRBJ2-7, with TRBD2 matching over 7 bases. Trimming cost V 5 bases and J 4 bases; bases outside gene matches: 11. The CDR3 consists of 15 residues. Germline loops: CDR1 MDHEN, CDR2 SYDVKM. The CDR3 nucleotides read TGTGCCAGCAGTCCCGCCCCTGTCGGGAGGTACGAGCAGTACTTC. This gives the protein CASSPAPVGRYEQYF.

The chain uses TRBV4-1 and TRBJ2-7, with unresolved D. V was cut by 1 base and J by 6 bases, with 19 bases left in between. CDR1 and CDR2 (germline): MGHRA, YSYEKL. CDR3 length: 16 residues. The CDR3 bases are TGCGCCAGCAGCCAAGTGGATATGGTTGTGGTACGCGAGCAGTACTTC. It is translated as CASSQVDMVVVREQYF.

DNA for the CDR3: TGTGCCAGCATATCGGGGACGTGTCATCAGCCCCAGCATTTT. It encodes CASISGTCHQPQHF. This chain joins TRBV25-1 and TRBJ1-5; D is perhaps TRBD1 (5 bases). This CDR3 contains 14 residues. The V gene's germline CDR1 is MGHDK and CDR2 SYGVNS. The V gene lost 7 bases and the J gene lost 5 bases, with 15 bases spanning the gap.

The sample holds one count of this clonotype. This chain uses TRBV7-3 with TRBJ2-2; D tentatively reads TRBD1 or TRBD2 (5 bases each). The germline V gene encodes CDR1 SGHTA and CDR2 FQGTGA. CDR3 size: 15 residues. With 5 bases removed from V and 13 bases from J, the gap between germline ends came to 23 bases. The CDR3 spells CASSPTGTLSDGLFF. In nucleotides, the CDR3 is TGTGCCAGCAGCCCTACCGGGACCCTAAGTGACGGGCTGTTTTTT.

The rearrangement links TRBV7-2 to TRBJ1-1; perhaps TRBD1 as D (5 bases). CDR1 and CDR2 from the germline V gene are SGHTA and FQGNSA. CDR3 length: 16 residues. Between the trimmed V and J ends, which lost 5 bases and 0 bases, there was a span of 16 bases. The CDR3 reads CASSPGQGRMNTEAFF. CDR3 in DNA: TGTGCCAGCAGCCCGGGTCAGGGACGGATGAACACTGAAGCTTTCTTT.

V usage is TRBV7-2 and J usage is TRBJ2-2; 9 bases fit TRBD1. The V segment lost 5 bases and the J segment 6 bases; nucleotides outside the gene matches: 10. CDR1 is SGHTA, CDR2 FQGNSA, per germline. The CDR3 runs to 16 residues. CDR3 residues: CASSRAPGQGAGELFF. CDR3 coding DNA: TGTGCCAGCAGCCGAGCTCCGGGACAGGGAGCCGGGGAGCTGTTTTTT. The whole variable domain, remainder taken from reference TRBV7-2 and TRBJ2-2, is GAGVSQSPSNKVTEKGKDVELRCDPISGHTALYWYRQSLGQGLEFLIYFQGNSAPDKSGLPSDRFSAERTGGSVSTLTIQRTQQEDSAVYLCASSRAPGQGAGELFFGEGSRLTVL.

The chain uses TRBV5-6 and TRBJ2-2; TRBD1 matches at 7 bases. Germline-derived CDR1 and CDR2 are SGHDT and YYEEEE. J gave up 5 bases and V 2 bases, and 9 bases lay outside the gene matches. The CDR3 sequence is 16 residues long. This chain's CDR3 is CASSFLTGIITGELFF. As DNA, the CDR3 is TGTGCCAGCAGCTTCCTGACAGGGATAATAACCGGGGAGCTGTTTTTT.

The chain recombines TRBV7-9 with TRBJ2-7, with 13 bases that match TRBD2. Trimming at V came to 4 bases and at J to 2 bases, leaving 5 bases not matched to a gene. The CDR3 totals 16 residues. In germline, CDR1 is SEHNR, CDR2 FQNEAQ (reference sequence). CDR3 loop: CASSSGLAGSTYEQYF. In DNA, the CDR3 is TGTGCCAGCAGCTCGGGACTAGCGGGGTCGACCTACGAGCAGTACTTC.

This clonotype was seen only a few times. The chain is built from TRBV5-7 and TRBJ2-7, with D unresolved. TRBV5-7 is flagged as an ORF with uncertain function. V was shortened by 2 bases and J by 3 bases, with 18 bases between the two germline ends. The CDR3 loop spans 16 amino acids. The CDR3 nucleotides read TGTGCCAGCAGCTTCGGATCCACTCCGGCAAACTACGAGCAGTACTTC. It specifies CASSFGSTPANYEQYF.

The table lists this clonotype with a count of one. The V call is TRBV6-6, the J call TRBJ2-3, with 8 nucleotides matching TRBD2. J was trimmed by 1 base and V by 2 bases; bases with no gene match: 2. Germline V gene lookup returns CDR1 MNHNY and CDR2 SVGAGI (reference sequence). This CDR3 comprises 15 residues. The CDR3 region has the DNA TGTGCCAGCAGTTACGGTAGCGGGGGCACAGATACGCAGTATTTT. It is translated as CASSYGSGGTDTQYF.

The chain has TRBV20-1 and TRBJ2-7; 9 bases agree with TRBD1. V trimming: 4 bases; J trimming: 4 bases; junction bases outside the gene matches: 8. Germline CDR1 DFQATT, CDR2 SNEGSKA (reference sequence). The CDR3 consists of 14 residues. The CDR3 coding sequence is TGCAGTGCTAAAACCGGGACAGGGCCTTACGAGCAGTACTTC. Translated, it gives CSAKTGTGPYEQYF.

The gene calls are TRBV7-6 and TRBJ2-1, with TRBD2 matching 8 bases. The germline V gene encodes CDR1 SGHVS and CDR2 FNYEAQ. The CDR3 has 15 residues. V dropped 5 bases and J dropped 6; count of bases not matched to a gene: 9. The CDR3 DNA reads TGTGCCAGCAGCCGGTATGGCGGGACTAGCAATGAGCAGTTCTTC. It translates to CASSRYGGTSNEQFF. The full variable domain, its missing parts supplied by reference TRBV7-6 and TRBJ2-1, is GAGVSQSPRYKVTKRGQDVALRCDPISGHVSLYWYRQALGQGPEFLTYFNYEAQQDKSGLPNDRFSAERPEGSISTLTIQRTEQRDSAMYRCASSRYGGTSNEQFFGPGTRLTVL.

This chain connects TRBV19 to TRBJ1-1, with a possible D match to TRBD1 (6 bases). The CDR3 covers 17 residues. The germline V gene encodes CDR1 LNHDA and CDR2 SQIVND (reference sequence). V lost 1 base and J 2 bases, leaving 17 bases between the germline ends. The CDR3 reads CASSIVGATTSNTEAFF. CDR3 sequence (DNA): TGTGCCAGTAGTATAGTGGGGGCCACGACGTCCAACACTGAAGCTTTCTTT.